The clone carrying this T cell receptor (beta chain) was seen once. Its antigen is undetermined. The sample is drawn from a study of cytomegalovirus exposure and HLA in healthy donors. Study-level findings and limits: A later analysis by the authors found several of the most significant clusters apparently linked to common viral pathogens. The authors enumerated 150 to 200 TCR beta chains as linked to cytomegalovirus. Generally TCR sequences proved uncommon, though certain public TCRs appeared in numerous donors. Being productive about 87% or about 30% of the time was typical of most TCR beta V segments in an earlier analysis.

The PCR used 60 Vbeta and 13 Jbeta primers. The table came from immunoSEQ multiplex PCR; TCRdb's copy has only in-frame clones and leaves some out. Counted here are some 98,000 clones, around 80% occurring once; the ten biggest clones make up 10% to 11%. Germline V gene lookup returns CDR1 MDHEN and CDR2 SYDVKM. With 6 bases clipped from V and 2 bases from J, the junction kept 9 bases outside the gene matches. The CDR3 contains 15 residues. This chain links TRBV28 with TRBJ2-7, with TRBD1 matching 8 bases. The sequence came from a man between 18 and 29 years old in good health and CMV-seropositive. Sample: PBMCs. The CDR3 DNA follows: TGTGCCAGCAGGAAGATGACAGGGGCTCCCTACGAGCAGTACTTC. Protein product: CASRKMTGAPYEQYF.